This is a list of T cell receptor beta chains from one sample in a study of T cell changes during pregnancy in multiple sclerosis. Only in-frame clones appear in the TCRdb table, and some are missing; sequencing was by immunoSEQ multiplex PCR. The table has under 45,000 clones, 91% seen once. The sequencing used CD4+ T cells from peripheral blood mononuclear cells, collected in the second trimester of pregnancy. These receptor sequences come from a female donor in good health, enrolled as a control in a pregnancy study. Both conserved end residues are part of each CDR3. Not every row has a clone size; where given, it reads once, few, many or a size class.

j_call	v_call	clone_size	cdr3_aa
TRBJ1-5	TRBV7-8	.	CASSPHRGWSNQPQHF
TRBJ1-2	TRBV15	.	CATSPQAGFSSYGYTF
TRBJ2-3	TRBV5-4	.	CASSLQRGASTDTQYF
TRBJ2-5	TRBV18	.	CASSPAGVGETQYF
TRBJ2-2	TRBV19	once	CASRSAPPRVSTGELFF
TRBJ1-1	TRBV4-1	.	CASSRGPAGDTEAFF
TRBJ2-5	TRBV5-4	.	CASSPGGAGGFQTQYF
TRBJ2-5	TRBV5-1	.	CASSLGLAGQETQYF
TRBJ2-7	TRBV11-2	.	CASSFPGGEQYF
TRBJ1-1	TRBV6-1	.	CASSGGQKALNTEAFF
TRBJ2-4	TRBV9	.	CASSPSGLAGDRWAKNIQYF
TRBJ2-6	TRBV28	.	CASNTGANVLTF
TRBJ1-1	TRBV5-5	.	CASSLVGGNTEAFF
TRBJ2-3	TRBV11-1	.	CASSSRTPGGDTQYF
TRBJ2-1	TRBV7-9	.	CASSLGVGGNEQFF
TRBJ1-4	TRBV28	.	CASKNQPNSRKLFF
TRBJ2-1	TRBV18	.	CASSPLRAHGGEQFF